This T cell receptor (beta chain) was documented in a study of blood T cell repertoires in COVID-19. Study details: Some COVID-19 samples were acute and others convalescent; all came from the United States, Italy and Spain. In each case, the material was cDNA or gDNA derived from T cells, B-cell-depleted T cells, or PBMCs.

The authors' processing: Estimated nucleated cell counts came from reference gene primer amplification. Measured with immunoSEQ multiplex PCR; TCRdb has only the in-frame clones, and not every one. The D gene and trimming were derived from the DNA, and the V and J assignments and clone size from that table. The sample consists of over 300,000 clones, around 87% of them appearing once. Germline V CDR1 and CDR2: SGHTA, FQGTGA. The CDR3 covers 15 residues. The J segment lost 2 bases and the V segment lost 8 bases, leaving 8 bases of the junction unmatched. This sequence joins TRBV7-3 and TRBJ2-1, with TRBD2 identical over 8 bases. Sample: peripheral blood. The sequence was obtained from a man aged 18 to 30 with active or convalescent COVID-19. Here the CDR3 reads CASSSGPATYNEQFF. CDR3 DNA sequence: TGTGCCAGCTCTAGCGGGCCTGCAACCTACAATGAGCAGTTCTTC.